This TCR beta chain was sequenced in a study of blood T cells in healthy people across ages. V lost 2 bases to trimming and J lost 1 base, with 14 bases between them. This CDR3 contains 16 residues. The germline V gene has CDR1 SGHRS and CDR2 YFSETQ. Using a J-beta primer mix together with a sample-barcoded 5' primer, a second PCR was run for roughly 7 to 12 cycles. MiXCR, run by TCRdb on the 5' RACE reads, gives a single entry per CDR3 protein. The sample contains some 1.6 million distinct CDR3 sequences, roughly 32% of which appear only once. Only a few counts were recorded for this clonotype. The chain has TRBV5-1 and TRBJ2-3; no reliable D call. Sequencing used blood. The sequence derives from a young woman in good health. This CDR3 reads CASSFGGIGGTDTQYF. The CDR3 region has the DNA TGCGCCAGCAGCTTCGGCGGCATTGGAGGCACAGATACGCAGTATTTT.